The 8 T cell receptor beta chains below all came from one sample that was sequenced in a study of identical twins. TCRdb processed the 5' RACE reads anew with MiXCR; each CDR3 protein has one entry. The repertoire holds approximately 490,000 distinct CDR3 sequences, with 20% to 25% as singletons. A further study also used this sample, focusing on yellow fever vaccine responses in identical twins.

Material for sequencing was CD4+ T cells sorted from blood. These receptors all come from a young woman in good health.

This clonotype was detected a few times. This chain uses TRBV20-1 with TRBJ2-3; D is ambiguous. Per the germline V gene, CDR1 is DFQATT and CDR2 is SNEGSKA (reference sequence). With 6 bases removed from V and 5 bases from J, the gap between germline ends came to 9 bases. The CDR3 length is 11 residues. CDR3 amino acids: CSASKGDTQYF. The CDR3 region has the DNA TGCAGTGCCTCAAAGGGAGATACGCAGTATTTT.

Only a few counts were recorded for this clonotype. This rearrangement joins TRBV12-3 or TRBV12-4 to TRBJ2-3; 9 bases map to TRBD2. The CDR3 contains 18 residues. Trimming cost V 6 bases and J 3 bases; bases outside gene matches: 16. DNA of the CDR3: TGTGCCAGCAGCTCGGTAGGCGGGAGGGCACCCAAGACAGATACGCAGTATTTT. Encoded protein: CASSSVGGRAPKTDTQYF.

This chain uses TRBV12-3 or TRBV12-4 with TRBJ2-2; 11 nucleotides align to TRBD2. The J segment lost 3 bases and the V segment lost 8 bases, leaving 5 bases of the junction unmatched. The CDR3 length is 15 residues. The CDR3: CASRSGRAYTGELFF. As DNA, the CDR3 is TGTGCCAGCCGTAGCGGGAGGGCCTACACCGGGGAGCTGTTTTTT.

The chain recombines TRBV4-2 with TRBJ2-1, with TRBD2 matching 13 bases. J lost 6 bases, V lost 5 bases, and 7 bases had no gene match. Germline loops: CDR1 LGHNA, CDR2 YNFKEQ. This CDR3 spans 16 amino acids. The CDR3 protein is CASSSRLAGGSNEQFF. CDR3 DNA: TGTGCCAGCAGCTCCCGACTAGCGGGGGGCTCCAATGAGCAGTTCTTC.

This sequence joins TRBV10-2 and TRBJ2-2, with 11 bases that match TRBD1. This CDR3 comprises 15 residues. Per germline, CDR1 WSHSY and CDR2 SAAADI. V lost 7 bases to trimming and J lost 7 bases; unmatched junction nucleotides: 8. The CDR3 loop is CASKMDRGLVGELFF. CDR3 DNA sequence: TGCGCCAGCAAGATGGACAGGGGGCTCGTCGGGGAGCTGTTTTTT.

The chain couples TRBV6-1 to TRBJ2-2; D not certain. Trimming removed 6 bases from V and 0 bases from J, with 11 bases in between. The CDR3 has 15 residues. In germline, CDR1 is MNHNS, CDR2 SASEGT. DNA of the CDR3: TGTGCCAGCAGCTCTTTCATATCGAACACCGGGGAGCTGTTTTTT. Translation: CASSSFISNTGELFF.

This clonotype has just a few counts. This chain links TRBV10-3 with TRBJ1-1; D unclear. The V and J ends lost 0 bases and 0 bases respectively, with 5 bases between them. The CDR3 runs to 14 residues. Germline V gene data show CDR1 as ENHRY and CDR2 as SYGVKD. The CDR3 nucleotides read TGTGCCATCAGTGAGTCGGCAGTGAACACTGAAGCTTTCTTT. It specifies CAISESAVNTEAFF.

The CDR3 DNA is TGTGCCAGCAGCTCGCCTCTACTAGCGGGAGTGGGGGAGACCCAGTACTTC. Protein: CASSSPLLAGVGETQYF. The V and J genes are TRBV12-3 or TRBV12-4 and TRBJ2-5, with 11 bases fitting TRBD2. The CDR3 has 17 amino acids. V lost 6 bases and J lost 5; bases outside the gene matches: 14.